This T cell receptor (beta chain) was sequenced for a study of CD8 T cells in ankylosing spondylitis. This clonotype showed up many times. The antigen is not known. Findings and limits, study-wide: A TCR beta motif of several highly homologous variants seemed to mark ankylosing spondylitis blood. The study looked at matched synovial fluid samples from ankylosing spondylitis patients. Disease-linked clones were reported to be significantly enriched there. Earlier studies detected some motif variants in reactive arthritis synovial fluid and blood. Clones linked to the disease showed a CD8+ phenotype. They occurred at relatively low frequencies in peripheral blood.

Preparation of TCR beta libraries was done by quantitative 5'-RACE with molecular barcodes. Using its own MiXCR run on the 5' RACE reads, TCRdb lists one record per CDR3 protein. The sample lists roughly 700,000 distinct CDR3 sequences, 15% to 20% occurring once. The CDR3 consists of 13 residues. V was clipped by 6 bases and J by 4 bases, with 13 bases between them. CDR1 and CDR2 (germline): DFQATT, SNEGSKA (reference sequence). Sequencing was done on a sample of blood, either unsorted or a sorted T cell fraction (not recorded which). The chain is built from TRBV20-1 and TRBJ1-5; D remains unclear. This TCR derives from a male donor with ankylosing spondylitis. This CDR3 is CSAGGKSNQPQHF. CDR3 sequence (DNA): TGCAGTGCCGGAGGGAAGAGTAATCAGCCCCAGCATTTT.